The clone carrying this TCR beta chain was recorded many times. As to time point: persistent/refractory GD, antithyroid drugs over 5 years with positive TRAb. The TCR library was made from RNA that had been extracted from PBMCs in TRIzol. This CDR3 has 11 residues. V was clipped by 5 bases and J by 7 bases, with 9 bases between them. CDR1 SNHLY and CDR2 FYNNEI come from the germline V gene. This record comes from a study of regulatory T cells in long-lasting Graves disease. HTBI primers from iRepertoire and Arm-PCR of CDR3 regions yielded the TCR beta libraries. TCRdb reprocessed the multiplex PCR reads via MiXCR and lists one record per CDR3 protein. The table shows a few hundred thousand distinct CDR3 sequences, with 20% to 25% occurring only once.

The sample here was peripheral blood mononuclear cells (PBMCs), taken when the disease was refractory, from a patient treated with antithyroid drugs. The V gene is TRBV2, the J gene TRBJ2-7; D is unresolved. The origin of this receptor is a woman aged 40 to 49 with Graves disease. CDR3 loop: CASSLYREQYF. CDR3 sequence (DNA): TGTGCCAGCAGTTTATATCGAGAGCAGTACTTC.